The 23 T cell receptor beta chains below were found in one sample sequenced in a study of CD8 T cells in ankylosing spondylitis. General study results and limits: Ankylosing spondylitis blood seemed to carry a telltale TCR beta motif made of eight or nine highly homologous variants.

TCRdb reprocessed the 5' RACE reads with MiXCR, giving one entry per CDR3 protein. Of 390,000 or so distinct CDR3 sequences listed, approximately 20% are singletons. No antigens are known for them. Sequencing was done on a sample of blood, either unsorted or a sorted T cell fraction (not recorded which). The source of these receptors is a male donor with ankylosing spondylitis.

This clonotype was recorded a few times. The V call is TRBV10-3, the J call TRBJ1-5; no clear D gene. CDR3 length equals 13 residues. Germline loops: CDR1 ENHRY, CDR2 SYGVKD. V shed 7 bases and J shed 6 bases, with 13 bases lying between them. CDR3 in DNA: TGTGCCATCATGTTCGAGGTGGGTCAGCCCCAGCATTTT. Protein: CAIMFEVGQPQHF.

The chain is built from TRBV7-2 and TRBJ2-7; TRBD2 matches at 11 bases. Losses at the gene ends were 4 bases for V and 0 bases for J; bases not matched to a gene: 8. Germline CDR1 reads SGHTA; CDR2 reads FQGNSA. CDR3 size: 17 residues. CDR3 nucleotide sequence: TGTGCCAGCAGCTCAGGACTAGCGGGTTTTAGCTCCTACGAGCAGTACTTC. This sequence encodes CASSSGLAGFSSYEQYF.

The J gene is TRBJ1-6, the V gene TRBV25-1; no definite D call. Germline V gene data show CDR1 as MGHDK and CDR2 as SYGVNS. This CDR3 has 13 residues. V shed 4 bases and J shed 4 bases, with 5 bases lying between them. The CDR3 nucleotides are TGTGCCAGCAGTGCCCCTTATAATTCACCCCTCCACTTT. This sequence encodes CASSAPYNSPLHF.

J is TRBJ2-7 and V is TRBV7-8, with D tentatively TRBD1 (6 bases). The germline V gene encodes CDR1 SGHVS and CDR2 FQNEAQ. The CDR3 spans 11 residues. V was pared by 4 bases and J by 10 bases, with 11 bases between. The CDR3 DNA is TGTGCCAGCAGCTCGACAGGTCTTCAGTACTTC. Amino acids: CASSSTGLQYF.

This clonotype was seen a handful of times. The V and J genes are TRBV10-3 and TRBJ1-1; no definite D call. Per the germline V gene, CDR1 is ENHRY and CDR2 is SYGVKD. The CDR3 runs to 13 residues. Trimming stripped 10 bases from V and 1 base from J, with 13 bases between. DNA for the CDR3: TGTGCCACCCTCCGGGGAGAGAACACTGAAGCTTTCTTT. Translated: CATLRGENTEAFF.

In its sample, this clonotype was seen many times. The chain employs TRBV20-1 and TRBJ2-1; TRBD2 aligns across 13 bases. This CDR3 has 14 residues. J was trimmed by 9 bases and V by 5 bases; bases with no gene match: 7. CDR1 is DFQATT, CDR2 SNEGSKA, per germline (reference sequence). Here the CDR3 reads CSAVRLAGGVEQFF. DNA for the CDR3: TGCAGTGCTGTCAGACTAGCGGGAGGAGTTGAGCAGTTCTTC.

This clonotype was observed a handful of times. The chain joins TRBV9 to TRBJ2-3; D is uncertain. This CDR3 is 13 amino acids long. Germline CDR1 reads SGDLS; CDR2 reads YYNGEE. Trimming left V 0 bases short and J 5 bases short, with 7 bases between. This CDR3 is CASSVAGVDTQYF. CDR3 DNA sequence: TGTGCCAGCAGCGTAGCTGGGGTAGATACGCAGTATTTT.

This chain connects TRBV3-1 to TRBJ1-6; D unresolved. V was shortened by 2 bases and J by 0 bases, with 8 bases between the two germline ends. The CDR3 sequence is 16 residues long. Germline V gene sequence: CDR1 LGHDT, CDR2 YNNKEL (reference sequence). The CDR3, as DNA: TGTGCCAGCAGCCAAAGTCCGAGCTCCTATAATTCACCCCTCCACTTT. This codes for CASSQSPSSYNSPLHF.

This clonotype was picked up a small number of times. V usage is TRBV7-2 and J usage is TRBJ2-1, with 7 bases matching TRBD2. The CDR3 sequence is 17 residues long. V gave up 2 bases and J gave up 0 bases; unmatched junction bases: 7. Germline V CDR1 and CDR2: SGHTA, FQGNSA. CDR3 nucleotide sequence: TGTGCCAGCAGCTTAACCCACTTAGCGGGCTCCTACAATGAGCAGTTCTTC. It encodes CASSLTHLAGSYNEQFF. The full variable domain, completed using reference TRBV7-2 and TRBJ2-1, is GAGVSQSPSNKVTEKGKDVELRCDPISGHTALYWYRQSLGQGLEFLIYFQGNSAPDKSGLPSDRFSAERTGGSVSTLTIQRTQQEDSAVYLCASSLTHLAGSYNEQFFGPGTRLTVL.

This chain uses TRBV29-1 with TRBJ1-1, with D possibly matching TRBD1 (6 bases). Trimming took off 0 bases at V and 1 base at J, with 12 bases between the two ends. This CDR3 spans 15 amino acids. Germline V gives CDR1 SQVTM, CDR2 ANQGSEA. CDR3 nucleotides: TGCAGCGTTGAAGATACAGGCAGGGGGAACACTGAAGCTTTCTTT. It is translated as CSVEDTGRGNTEAFF.

This clonotype was recorded many times. This chain connects TRBV7-2 to TRBJ2-1; maybe TRBD2 (5 bases). In germline, CDR1 is SGHTA, CDR2 FQGNSA. Deletions cut 7 bases from V and 0 bases from J, with 13 bases between. This CDR3 region has 15 residues. The CDR3 coding sequence is TGTGCCAGCAACAAGCGGCTCAGCTCCTACAATGAGCAGTTCTTC. This gives the protein CASNKRLSSYNEQFF.

This clonotype occurred many times. The chain links TRBV29-1 to TRBJ2-2, with 7 bases identical to TRBD1. The V gene end was trimmed by 7 bases and the J gene end by 6 bases; junction bases not matched to a gene: 8. Germline CDR1 is SQVTM and CDR2 is ANQGSEA. CDR3 size: 13 residues. CDR3 in amino acids: CSAGVTGAGELFF. The CDR3 nucleotides are TGCAGCGCCGGGGTTACAGGGGCCGGGGAGCTGTTTTTT.

This clonotype appeared a few times. The chain is built from TRBV10-3 and TRBJ2-7; no definite D call. CDR1 ENHRY and CDR2 SYGVKD come from the germline V gene. The CDR3 sequence is 16 residues long. With 0 bases removed from V and 5 bases from J, the gap between germline ends came to 17 bases. Here the CDR3 DNA reads TGTGCCATCAGTGAGTCGACTCGTGTCACCGCTAACGAGCAGTACTTC. This encodes CAISESTRVTANEQYF.

The chain's CDR3 is CASSLRDRGRGQPQHF. In nucleotides, the CDR3 is TGTGCCAGCAGCCTCCGGGACAGGGGGCGCGGTCAGCCCCAGCATTTT. V is TRBV4-2 and J is TRBJ1-5, with 12 nucleotides matching TRBD1. CDR3 size: 16 residues. Germline CDR1 LGHNA, CDR2 YNFKEQ. Unmatched junction bases numbered 7, after V lost 4 bases and J lost 6 bases.

This clonotype was observed a handful of times. This chain joins TRBV5-1 and TRBJ2-1; D is perhaps TRBD1 (5 bases). The CDR3 runs 14 residues. With 5 bases removed from V and 0 bases from J, the gap between germline ends came to 9 bases. Germline V gene lookup returns CDR1 SGHRS and CDR2 YFSETQ. The CDR3 bases are TGCGCCAGCAGACAGGAGAACTCCTACAATGAGCAGTTCTTC. This translates into CASRQENSYNEQFF.

The CDR3 reads CASSLVTGTPSYEQYF. The CDR3 DNA follows: TGTGCCAGCAGCTTGGTGACAGGCACTCCCTCCTACGAGCAGTACTTC. The chain links TRBV5-6 to TRBJ2-7; tentatively, D is TRBD1 (6 bases). CDR1 and CDR2 from the germline V gene are SGHDT and YYEEEE. V lost 0 bases, J lost 0 bases, and 13 bases lay in between. This CDR3 has 16 amino acids.

The chain joins TRBV3-1 to TRBJ1-5; D might be TRBD1 (6 bases). The CDR3 length is 14 residues. The V and J ends lost 2 bases and 5 bases respectively, with 10 bases between them. Germline CDR1 LGHDT, CDR2 YNNKEL (reference sequence). Written as DNA, the CDR3 is TGTGCCAGCAGCCAACAGGGGATTGATCAGCCCCAGCATTTT. Residues: CASSQQGIDQPQHF.

Only a few counts were recorded for this clonotype. The V call is TRBV30, the J call TRBJ2-1, with 16 bases aligning to TRBD2. The CDR3 extends over 14 amino acids. CDR1 is GTSNPN and CDR2 is SVGIG in the germline V gene (reference sequence). Trimming at V came to 4 bases and at J to 11 bases, leaving 5 bases not matched to a gene. As DNA, the CDR3 is TGTGCCTGGACAAGGGGACTAGCGGGAGGGAAGCAGTTCTTC. Its protein product is CAWTRGLAGGKQFF. Using reference TRBV30 and TRBJ2-1 for the parts outside the CDR3, the full variable domain is SQTIHQWPATLVQPVGSPLSLECTVEGTSNPNLYWYRQAAGRGLQLLFYSVGIGQISSEVPQNLSASRPQDRQFILSSKKLLLSDSGFYLCAWTRGLAGGKQFFGPGTRLTVL.

The chain joins TRBV20-1 to TRBJ2-5; tentatively, D is TRBD1 or TRBD2 (5 bases each). CDR3 length: 14 amino acids. Trimming took 3 bases from V and 1 from J, leaving 12 bases between them. Germline CDR1 and CDR2: DFQATT and SNEGSKA (reference sequence). The CDR3 DNA follows: TGCAGTGCTAGCCCAGGGACCCGCCAAGAGACCCAGTACTTC. Encoded protein: CSASPGTRQETQYF.

The chain recombines TRBV29-1 with TRBJ2-5; D may be TRBD2 (6 bases). The V end was cut by 6 bases, the J end by 5 bases, with 10 bases between. CDR3 size: 11 residues. CDR1 is SQVTM and CDR2 is ANQGSEA in the germline V gene. DNA for the CDR3: TGCAGCGTGGCAGGGAGGGAGACCCAGTACTTC. This sequence encodes CSVAGRETQYF.

The chain combines TRBV3-1 with TRBJ2-1; perhaps TRBD1 as D (5 bases). The germline V gene has CDR1 LGHDT and CDR2 YNNKEL (reference sequence). Trimming left V 4 bases short and J 2 bases short, with 18 bases between. The length of the CDR3 is 17 residues. CDR3 bases: TGTGCCAGCAGCCCCATCCGGACAAGATCAACCTACAATGAGCAGTTCTTC. Protein product: CASSPIRTRSTYNEQFF.

The chain is built from TRBV11-2 and TRBJ2-3; the D gene is possibly TRBD1 (6 bases). Germline V gene lookup returns CDR1 SGHAT and CDR2 FQNNGV. V dropped 5 bases and J dropped 5 bases, with 14 bases sitting between them. CDR3 size: 14 residues. The CDR3 bases are TGTGCCAGCAGCCGGCCCACAGGGCAAGATACGCAGTATTTT. It yields the protein CASSRPTGQDTQYF. The whole variable domain, filled in from reference TRBV11-2 and TRBJ2-3, reads EAGVAQSPRYKIIEKRQSVAFWCNPISGHATLYWYQQILGQGPKLLIQFQNNGVVDDSQLPKDRFSAERLKGVDSTLKIQPAKLEDSAVYLCASSRPTGQDTQYFGPGTRLTVL.

This chain uses TRBV3-1 with TRBJ2-7; 9 bases line up with TRBD2. This CDR3 contains 15 residues. The J segment lost 7 bases and the V segment lost 7 bases, leaving 14 bases of the junction unmatched. Germline V CDR1 and CDR2: LGHDT, YNNKEL (reference sequence). CDR3 region: CASTPQLAGLGEQYF. For the CDR3, the DNA is TGTGCCAGCACGCCCCAACTAGCGGGTTTAGGGGAGCAGTACTTC.